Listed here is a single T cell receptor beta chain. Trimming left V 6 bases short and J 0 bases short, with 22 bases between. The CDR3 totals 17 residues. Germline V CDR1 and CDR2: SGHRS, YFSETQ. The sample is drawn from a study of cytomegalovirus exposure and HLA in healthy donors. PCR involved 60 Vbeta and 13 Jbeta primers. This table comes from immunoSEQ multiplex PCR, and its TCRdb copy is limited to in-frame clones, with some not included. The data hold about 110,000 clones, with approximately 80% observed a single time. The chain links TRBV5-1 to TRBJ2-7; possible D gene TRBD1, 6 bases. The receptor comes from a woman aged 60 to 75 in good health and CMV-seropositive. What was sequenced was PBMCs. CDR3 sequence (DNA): TGCGCCAGCACCTCACAGGGTTTGGGCATCAGCTCCTACGAGCAGTACTTC. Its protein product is CASTSQGLGISSYEQYF.